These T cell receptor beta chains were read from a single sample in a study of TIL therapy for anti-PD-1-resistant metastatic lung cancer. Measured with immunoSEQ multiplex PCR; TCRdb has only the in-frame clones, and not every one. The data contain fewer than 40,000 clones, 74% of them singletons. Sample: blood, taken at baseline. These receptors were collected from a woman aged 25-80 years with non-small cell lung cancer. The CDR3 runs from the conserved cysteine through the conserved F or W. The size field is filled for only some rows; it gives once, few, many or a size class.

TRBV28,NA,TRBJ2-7,CASSLDRPTYEQYF
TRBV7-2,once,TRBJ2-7,CASSPTFLYEQYF
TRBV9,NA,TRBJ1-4,CASSVSLPGPGTGVEKLFF
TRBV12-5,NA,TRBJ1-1,CASGETIGATEAFF
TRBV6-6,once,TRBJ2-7,CASTSGTGEQYF
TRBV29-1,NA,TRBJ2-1,CSVEEWGVYNEQFF
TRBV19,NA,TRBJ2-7,CASSGQGYEQYF
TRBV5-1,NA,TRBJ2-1,CASSFGGPGTYNEQFF
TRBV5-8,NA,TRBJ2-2,CASSSRLAGYTGELFF
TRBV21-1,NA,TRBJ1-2,CASSKVVERTVSQYGYTF